The T cell receptor (beta chain) described here comes from a study of CD8 T cells in ankylosing spondylitis. TCRdb re-derived calls from the 5' RACE reads in MiXCR, one entry per CDR3 protein. This repertoire shows 700,000 to 1,000,000 distinct CDR3 sequences, approximately 10% found once; its top ten account for under 0.6%. As regards this clonotype: Its antigen is still unknown.

Study-wide results and limits: What seemed typical of ankylosing spondylitis blood was a TCR beta motif built from about eight highly homologous variants.

The CDR3 contains 14 residues. Germline V gives CDR1 SGHTA, CDR2 FQGNSA. The V gene lost 1 base and the J gene lost 2 bases, with 9 bases spanning the gap. The receptor's source is a male donor with ankylosing spondylitis. Sequences were obtained from blood, either unsorted or a sorted T cell fraction (not recorded which). The chain recombines TRBV7-2 with TRBJ2-7; D may be TRBD1 (5 bases). CDR3 protein: CASSLVQATYEQYF. The CDR3 DNA is TGTGCCAGCAGCTTAGTACAGGCGACCTACGAGCAGTACTTC.